One sample yielded the 14 T cell receptor beta chains listed below, sequenced in a study of T cells in localized non-small cell lung cancer. Assay: immunoSEQ multiplex PCR; the TCRdb copy retains only in-frame clones and omits some. The sample lists about 47,000 clones; roughly nine tenths were seen once. This specimen consisted of PBMCs, obtained before any cancer treatment. The receptors derive from a man between 35 and 75 years old with stage II lung adenocarcinoma.

V and J are TRBV14 and TRBJ2-1; D may match TRBD1 or TRBD2 (5 bases each). V was cut by 0 bases and J by 3 bases, with 6 bases left in between. Germline V CDR1 and CDR2: SGHDN, FVKESK. The CDR3 has 14 residues. For the CDR3, the DNA is TGTGCCAGCAGCCAAGATGGGGGCTACAATGAGCAGTTCTTC. It translates to CASSQDGGYNEQFF.

The chain is built from TRBV5-8 and TRBJ1-2; a weak D match, TRBD1 (6 bases). Trimming removed 0 bases from V and 4 bases from J, with 10 bases in between. Germline CDR1 reads SGHTS; CDR2 reads YDEGEE. This CDR3 region has 14 residues. For the CDR3, the DNA is TGTGCCAGCAGCTTGGGACAGGCGTCCTATGGCTACACCTTC. This gives the protein CASSLGQASYGYTF.

CDR3 sequence: CASSGTAAYGYTF. CDR3 bases: TGCGCCAGCAGCGGGACAGCGGCTTATGGCTACACCTTC. The chain carries TRBV10-2 and TRBJ1-2; the match to TRBD1 covers 7 bases. V dropped 6 bases and J dropped 5; count of bases not matched to a gene: 6. Germline V gene lookup returns CDR1 WSHSY and CDR2 SAAADI. The CDR3 length is 13 residues.

This rearrangement joins TRBV4-2 to TRBJ2-1; 8 nucleotides line up with TRBD2. CDR3 length: 16 residues. V lost 4 bases, J lost 6 bases, and 11 bases stayed unmatched. In germline, CDR1 is LGHNA, CDR2 YNFKEQ. CDR3 sequence: CASSLGGATGGNEQFF. The DNA of the CDR3 is TGTGCCAGCAGCCTCGGGGGGGCAACGGGAGGCAATGAGCAGTTCTTC.

The CDR3 DNA follows: TGCGCCAGCAGCCCCCTCCTTAGGGGTGAAGCTTTCTTT. This encodes CASSPLLRGEAFF. The V and J genes are TRBV5-1 and TRBJ1-1; TRBD1 is a possible D gene (5 bases). Germline V gene sequence: CDR1 SGHRS, CDR2 YFSETQ. The CDR3 extends over 13 amino acids. Deletions cut 4 bases from V and 7 bases from J, with 14 bases between.

The CDR3: CASSLGVTGELFF. The CDR3 DNA reads TGTGCCAGCAGCTTGGGGGTCACCGGGGAGCTGTTTTTT. This sequence joins TRBV5-4 and TRBJ2-2, with unresolved D. The CDR3 runs to 13 residues. CDR1 is SGHNT and CDR2 is YYREEE in the germline V gene (reference sequence). Trimming removed 0 bases at V and 4 bases at J, with 4 bases between.

This clone appeared once. The J gene is TRBJ2-2, the V gene TRBV29-1; 7 bases match TRBD1. V trimming: 4 bases; J trimming: 6 bases; junction bases outside the gene matches: 5. Looked up from germline, CDR1 is SQVTM and CDR2 is ANQGSEA. This CDR3 is 13 amino acids long. The DNA for the CDR3 is TGCAGCGTTGGACAGGGCGAGGCCGGGGAGCTGTTTTTT. Protein: CSVGQGEAGELFF.

V gene TRBV10-1 combines with J gene TRBJ2-5; a possible D gene is TRBD2 (6 bases). The CDR3 has 13 residues. The V gene lost 4 bases and the J gene lost 2 bases, with 8 bases spanning the gap. In germline, CDR1 is WNHNN, CDR2 SYGVQD (reference sequence). The DNA for the CDR3 is TGCGCCAGCAGTGCGGAGGGGCAAGAGACCCAGTACTTC. It codes for CASSAEGQETQYF.

The chain couples TRBV2 to TRBJ2-1; no definite D call. Trimming stripped 4 bases from V and 6 bases from J, with 13 bases between. CDR1 is SNHLY and CDR2 is FYNNEI in the germline V gene. The CDR3 has 14 residues. CDR3 residues: CASSADTLGNEQFF. DNA of the CDR3: TGTGCCAGCAGTGCAGATACCCTAGGCAATGAGCAGTTCTTC. Full variable domain (missing parts from reference TRBV2 and TRBJ2-1): EPEVTQTPSHQVTQMGQEVILRCVPISNHLYFYWYRQILGQKVEFLVSFYNNEISEKSEIFDDQFSVERPDGSNFTLKIRSTKLEDSAMYFCASSADTLGNEQFFGPGTRLTVL.

The chain combines TRBV19 with TRBJ2-5; D remains unclear. The CDR3 is 15 amino acids. Per the germline V gene, CDR1 is LNHDA and CDR2 is SQIVND (reference sequence). The germline V and J ends were trimmed by 5 bases and 3 bases, with 16 bases remaining between them. CDR3: CASSPSLGGEETQYF. The DNA of the CDR3 is TGTGCCAGTAGTCCCTCCCTTGGCGGTGAAGAGACCCAGTACTTC. Drawing the rest from reference TRBV19 and TRBJ2-5, the complete variable domain is DGGITQSPKYLFRKEGQNVTLSCEQNLNHDAMYWYRQDPGQGLRLIYYSQIVNDFQKGDIAEGYSVSREKKESFPLTVTSAQKNPTAFYLCASSPSLGGEETQYFGPGTRLLVL.

The chain recombines TRBV29-1 with TRBJ1-5; D uncertain. The CDR3 contains 14 residues. Germline CDR1 reads SQVTM; CDR2 reads ANQGSEA. V lost 6 bases and J lost 0, with 12 bases in between. CDR3 DNA sequence: TGCAGCGTCGCAATAGAGAATAGCAATCAGCCCCAGCATTTT. Protein: CSVAIENSNQPQHF. The complete variable domain, with remaining parts taken from reference TRBV29-1 and TRBJ1-5, reads SAVISQKPSRDICQRGTSLTIQCQVDSQVTMMFWYRQQPGQSLTLIATANQGSEATYESGFVIDKFPISRPNLTFSTLTVSNMSPEDSSIYLCSVAIENSNQPQHFGDGTRLSIL.

Regarding this clone: One end of the junction does not line up with germline, which may come from a read error. The chain employs TRBV28 and TRBJ1-4; D is unresolved. CDR3 length: 14 residues. Germline V gene lookup returns CDR1 MDHEN and CDR2 SYDVKM. CDR3 in amino acids: CASSLSGRSEELFF. CDR3 in DNA: TGTGCCAGCAGTTTATCAGGACGGAGTGAAGAACTGTTTTTT.

This chain joins TRBV7-6 and TRBJ2-1; 10 bases line up with TRBD2. The V segment lost 0 bases and the J segment 1 base; nucleotides outside the gene matches: 12. CDR1 and CDR2 (germline): SGHVS, FNYEAQ. The CDR3 totals 20 residues. The CDR3 is CASSLASVAGGPPSYNEQFF. The CDR3 region has the DNA TGTGCCAGCAGCTTAGCGTCGGTAGCGGGGGGTCCTCCTTCCTACAATGAGCAGTTCTTC. Using reference TRBV7-6 and TRBJ2-1 for the parts outside the CDR3, the full variable domain is GAGVSQSPRYKVTKRGQDVALRCDPISGHVSLYWYRQALGQGPEFLTYFNYEAQQDKSGLPNDRFSAERPEGSISTLTIQRTEQRDSAMYRCASSLASVAGGPPSYNEQFFGPGTRLTVL.

Here the CDR3 DNA reads TGTGCCAGCAGCGTAGGGGTCGGGGAGCTGTTTTTT. This codes for CASSVGVGELFF. The V gene is TRBV9, the J gene TRBJ2-2; D gene unclear. With 0 bases removed from V and 7 bases from J, the gap between germline ends came to 4 bases. CDR3 length: 12 residues. CDR1 is SGDLS and CDR2 is YYNGEE in the germline V gene.